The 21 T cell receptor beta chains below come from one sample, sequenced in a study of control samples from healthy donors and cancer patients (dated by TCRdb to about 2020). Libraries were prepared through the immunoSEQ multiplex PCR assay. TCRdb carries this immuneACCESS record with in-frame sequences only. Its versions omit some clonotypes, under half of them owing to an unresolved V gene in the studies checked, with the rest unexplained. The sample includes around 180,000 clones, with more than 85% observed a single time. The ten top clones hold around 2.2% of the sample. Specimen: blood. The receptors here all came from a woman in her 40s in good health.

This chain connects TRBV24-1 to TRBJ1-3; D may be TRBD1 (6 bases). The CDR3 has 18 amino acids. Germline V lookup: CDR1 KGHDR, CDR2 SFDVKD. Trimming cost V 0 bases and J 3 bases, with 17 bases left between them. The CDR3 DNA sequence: TGTGCCACCAGTGATTTGCAAGGGGGGCACAGGGTTGGAAACACCATATATTTT. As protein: CATSDLQGGHRVGNTIYF.

The CDR3 protein is CASSSRGNEQFF. The CDR3 DNA follows: TGTGCCAGCAGCTCTAGAGGCAATGAGCAGTTCTTC. This chain connects TRBV11-3 to TRBJ2-1; D is unresolved. Trimming removed 4 bases at V and 6 bases at J, with 7 bases between. This CDR3 contains 12 residues. Per the germline V gene, CDR1 is SGHNT and CDR2 is YENEEA.

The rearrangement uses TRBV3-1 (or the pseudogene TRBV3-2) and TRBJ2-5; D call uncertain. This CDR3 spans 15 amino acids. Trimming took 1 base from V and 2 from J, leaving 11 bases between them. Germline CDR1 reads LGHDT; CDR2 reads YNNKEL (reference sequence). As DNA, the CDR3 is TGTGCCAGCAGCCAAGTCGCCTATGATCAAGAGACCCAGTACTTC. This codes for CASSQVAYDQETQYF.

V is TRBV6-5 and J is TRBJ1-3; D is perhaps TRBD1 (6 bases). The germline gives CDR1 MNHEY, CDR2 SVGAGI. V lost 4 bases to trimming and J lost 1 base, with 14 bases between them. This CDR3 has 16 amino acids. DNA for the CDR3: TGTGCCAGCAGTTCCCAGATGGGGACATCTGGAAACACCATATATTTT. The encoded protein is CASSSQMGTSGNTIYF.

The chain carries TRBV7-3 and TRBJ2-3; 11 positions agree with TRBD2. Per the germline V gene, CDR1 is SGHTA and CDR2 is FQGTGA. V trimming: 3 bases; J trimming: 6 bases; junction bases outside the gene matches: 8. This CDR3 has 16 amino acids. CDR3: CASSFGLAGLRDTQYF. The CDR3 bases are TGTGCCAGCAGCTTTGGACTAGCGGGTCTGAGGGATACGCAGTATTTT.

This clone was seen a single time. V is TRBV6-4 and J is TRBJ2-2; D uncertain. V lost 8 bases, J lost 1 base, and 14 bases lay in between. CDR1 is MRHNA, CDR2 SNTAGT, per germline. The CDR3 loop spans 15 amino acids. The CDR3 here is CASPDPGRNTGELFF. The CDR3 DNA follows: TGTGCCAGCCCCGATCCGGGCCGGAACACCGGGGAGCTGTTTTTT.

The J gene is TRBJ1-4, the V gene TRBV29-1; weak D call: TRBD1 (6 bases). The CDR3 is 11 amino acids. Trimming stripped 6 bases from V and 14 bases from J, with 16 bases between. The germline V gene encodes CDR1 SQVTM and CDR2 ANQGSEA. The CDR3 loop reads CSVLTGKWLFF. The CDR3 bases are TGCAGCGTCCTCACAGGGAAATGGCTGTTTTTT.

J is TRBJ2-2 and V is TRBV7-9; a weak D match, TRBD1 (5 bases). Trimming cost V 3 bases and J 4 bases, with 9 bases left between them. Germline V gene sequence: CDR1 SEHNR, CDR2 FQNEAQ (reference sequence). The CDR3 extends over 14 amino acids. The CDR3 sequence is CASSLTETTGELFF. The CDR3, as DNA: TGTGCCAGCAGCTTGACAGAAACCACCGGGGAGCTGTTTTTT.

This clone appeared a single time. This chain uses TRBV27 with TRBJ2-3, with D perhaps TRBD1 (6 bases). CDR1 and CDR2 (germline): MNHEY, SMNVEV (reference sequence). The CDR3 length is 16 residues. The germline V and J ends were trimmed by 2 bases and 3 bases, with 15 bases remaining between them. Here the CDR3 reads CASSLPHRAETDTQYF. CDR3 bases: TGTGCCAGCAGTTTACCCCACAGGGCTGAGACAGATACGCAGTATTTT.

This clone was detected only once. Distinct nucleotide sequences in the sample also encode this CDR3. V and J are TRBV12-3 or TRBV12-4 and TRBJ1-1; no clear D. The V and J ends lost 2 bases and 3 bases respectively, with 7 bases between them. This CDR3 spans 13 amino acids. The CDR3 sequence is CASSLSGYTEAFF. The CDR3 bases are TGTGCCAGCAGTTTATCGGGTTACACTGAAGCTTTCTTT.

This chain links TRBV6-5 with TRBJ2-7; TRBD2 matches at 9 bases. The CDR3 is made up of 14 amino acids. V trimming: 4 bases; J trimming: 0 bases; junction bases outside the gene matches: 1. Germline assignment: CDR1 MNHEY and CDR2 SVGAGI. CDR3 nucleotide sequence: TGTGCCAGCAGTTTGACTAGCGGCTCCTACGAGCAGTACTTC. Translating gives CASSLTSGSYEQYF.

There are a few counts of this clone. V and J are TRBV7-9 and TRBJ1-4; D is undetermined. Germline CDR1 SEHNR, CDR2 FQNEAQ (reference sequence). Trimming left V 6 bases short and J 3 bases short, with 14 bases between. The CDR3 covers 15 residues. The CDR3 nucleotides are TGTGCCAGCAGTCCCATGGTGGCGGCTAATGAAAAACTGTTTTTT. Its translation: CASSPMVAANEKLFF.

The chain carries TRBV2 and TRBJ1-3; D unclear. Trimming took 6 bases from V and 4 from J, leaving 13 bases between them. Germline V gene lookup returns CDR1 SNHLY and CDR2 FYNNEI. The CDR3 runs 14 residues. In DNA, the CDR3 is TGTGCCAGCAGCCCCCCGTTGACCGGAAACACCATATATTTT. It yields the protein CASSPPLTGNTIYF. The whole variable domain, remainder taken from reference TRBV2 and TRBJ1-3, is EPEVTQTPSHQVTQMGQEVILRCVPISNHLYFYWYRQILGQKVEFLVSFYNNEISEKSEIFDDQFSVERPDGSNFTLKIRSTKLEDSAMYFCASSPPLTGNTIYFGEGSWLTVV.

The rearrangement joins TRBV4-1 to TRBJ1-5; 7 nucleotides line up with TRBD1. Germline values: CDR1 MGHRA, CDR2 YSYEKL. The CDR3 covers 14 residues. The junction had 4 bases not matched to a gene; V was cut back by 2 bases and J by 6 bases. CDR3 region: CASSQQGGSQPQHF. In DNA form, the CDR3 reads TGCGCCAGCAGCCAACAGGGGGGTAGTCAGCCCCAGCATTTT.

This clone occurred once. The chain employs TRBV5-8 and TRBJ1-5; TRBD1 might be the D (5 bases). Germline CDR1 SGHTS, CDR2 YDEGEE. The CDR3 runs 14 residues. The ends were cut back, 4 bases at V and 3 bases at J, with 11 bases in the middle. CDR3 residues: CASSRRQNNQPQHF. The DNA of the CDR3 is TGTGCCAGCAGCCGCAGACAGAACAATCAGCCCCAGCATTTT. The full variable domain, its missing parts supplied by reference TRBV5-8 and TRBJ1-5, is EAGVTQSPTHLIKTRGQQATLRCSPISGHTSVYWYQQALGLGLQFLLWYDEGEERNRGNFPPRFSGRQFPNYSSELNVNALELEDSALYLCASSRRQNNQPQHFGDGTRLSIL.

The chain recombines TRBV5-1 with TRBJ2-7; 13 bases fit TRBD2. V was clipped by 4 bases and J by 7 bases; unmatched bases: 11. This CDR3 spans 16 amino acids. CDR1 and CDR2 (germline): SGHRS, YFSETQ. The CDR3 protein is CASSLGLAGDWMEQYF. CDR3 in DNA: TGCGCCAGCAGCCTAGGACTAGCGGGGGACTGGATGGAGCAGTACTTC.

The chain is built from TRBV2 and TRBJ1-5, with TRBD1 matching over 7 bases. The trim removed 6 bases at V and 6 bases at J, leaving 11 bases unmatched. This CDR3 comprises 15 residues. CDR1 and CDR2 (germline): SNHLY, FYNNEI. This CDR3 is CASSTTGVGSQPQHF. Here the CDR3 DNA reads TGTGCCAGCAGCACAACAGGGGTCGGATCTCAGCCCCAGCATTTT.

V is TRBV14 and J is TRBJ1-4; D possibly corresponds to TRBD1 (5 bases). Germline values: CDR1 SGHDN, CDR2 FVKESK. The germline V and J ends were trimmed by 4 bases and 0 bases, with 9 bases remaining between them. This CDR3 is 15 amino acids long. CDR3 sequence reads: CASSPTQATNEKLFF. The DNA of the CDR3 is TGTGCCAGCAGCCCAACACAGGCAACTAATGAAAAACTGTTTTTT.

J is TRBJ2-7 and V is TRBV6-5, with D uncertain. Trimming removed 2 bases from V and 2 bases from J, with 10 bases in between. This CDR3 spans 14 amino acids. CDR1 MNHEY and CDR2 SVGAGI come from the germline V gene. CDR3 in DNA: TGTGCCAGCAGTTACGTCGGTAACACCTACGAGCAGTACTTC. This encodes CASSYVGNTYEQYF.

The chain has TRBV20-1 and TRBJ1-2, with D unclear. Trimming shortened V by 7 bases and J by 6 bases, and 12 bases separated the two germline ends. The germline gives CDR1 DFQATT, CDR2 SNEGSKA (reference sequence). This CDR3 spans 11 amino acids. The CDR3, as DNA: TGCAGTGGTCCCAGGCAAGATGGCTACACCTTC. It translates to CSGPRQDGYTF.

The CDR3: CASSSGTAPLHF. DNA of the CDR3: TGTGCCAGCAGCTCTGGAACCGCACCCCTCCACTTT. The V call is TRBV7-9, the J call TRBJ1-6; unclear D gene. The CDR3 runs 12 residues. V was clipped by 4 bases and J by 11 bases, with 9 bases between them. From germline, CDR1 is SEHNR and CDR2 FQNEAQ (reference sequence).